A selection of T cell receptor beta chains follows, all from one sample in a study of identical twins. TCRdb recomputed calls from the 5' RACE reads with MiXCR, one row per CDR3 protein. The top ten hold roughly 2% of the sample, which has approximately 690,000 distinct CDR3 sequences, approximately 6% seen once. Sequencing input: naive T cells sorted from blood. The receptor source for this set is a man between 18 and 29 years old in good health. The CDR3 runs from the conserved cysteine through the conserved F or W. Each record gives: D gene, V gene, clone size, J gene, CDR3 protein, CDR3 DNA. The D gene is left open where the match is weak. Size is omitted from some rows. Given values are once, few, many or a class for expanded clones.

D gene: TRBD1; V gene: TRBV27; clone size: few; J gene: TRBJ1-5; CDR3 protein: CASRRQGHPGQPQHF; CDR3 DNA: TGTGCCAGCAGAAGACAGGGGCACCCTGGTCAGCCCCAGCATTTT
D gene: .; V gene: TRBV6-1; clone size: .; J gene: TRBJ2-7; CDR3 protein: CASSPTGQPYRIYEQYF; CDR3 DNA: TGTGCCAGCAGTCCTACCGGACAACCCTACCGTATCTACGAGCAGTACTTC
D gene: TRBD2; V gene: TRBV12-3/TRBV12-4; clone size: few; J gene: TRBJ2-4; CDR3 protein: CASSGFLLAEQNIQYF; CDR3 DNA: TGTGCCAGCAGTGGATTCCTACTAGCGGAACAAAACATTCAGTACTTC
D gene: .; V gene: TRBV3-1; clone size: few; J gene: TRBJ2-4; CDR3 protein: CASSQSSERLAKNIQYF; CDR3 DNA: TGTGCCAGCAGCCAGTCTTCGGAGCGGTTAGCCAAAAACATTCAGTACTTC
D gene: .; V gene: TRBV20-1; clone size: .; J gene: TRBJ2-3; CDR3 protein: CSARDQASVGVNTQYF; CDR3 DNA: TGCAGTGCTAGAGATCAGGCTAGCGTAGGAGTAAATACGCAGTATTTT
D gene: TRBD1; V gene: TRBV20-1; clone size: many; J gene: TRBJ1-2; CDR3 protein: CSATHRGGYGYTF; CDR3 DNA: TGCAGTGCTACCCACAGGGGAGGGTATGGCTACACCTTC
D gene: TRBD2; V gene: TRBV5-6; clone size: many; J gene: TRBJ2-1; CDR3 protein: CASSLASGTNEQFF; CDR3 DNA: TGTGCCAGCAGCTTGGCTAGCGGCACGAATGAGCAGTTCTTC
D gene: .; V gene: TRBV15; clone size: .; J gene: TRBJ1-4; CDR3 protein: CATSSGSDNLPNEKLFF; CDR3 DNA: TGTGCCACCAGTTCTGGGTCAGATAACCTACCTAATGAAAAACTGTTTTTT
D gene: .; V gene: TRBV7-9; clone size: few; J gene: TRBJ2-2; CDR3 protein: CASSLRRVDTGELFF; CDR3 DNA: TGTGCCAGCAGCTTAAGAAGGGTTGACACCGGGGAGCTGTTTTTT
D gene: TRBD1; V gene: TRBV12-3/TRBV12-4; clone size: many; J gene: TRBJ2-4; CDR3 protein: CASIPTGGENIQYF; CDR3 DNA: TGTGCCAGCATACCGACAGGGGGCGAAAACATTCAGTACTTC
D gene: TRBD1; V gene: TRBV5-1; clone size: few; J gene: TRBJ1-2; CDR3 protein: CASSEGQGAYGYTF; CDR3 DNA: TGCGCCAGCAGCGAGGGACAGGGGGCCTATGGCTACACCTTC
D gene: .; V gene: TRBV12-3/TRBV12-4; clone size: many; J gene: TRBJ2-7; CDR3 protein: CASTLRGAGEQYF; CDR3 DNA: TGTGCCAGCACCCTTCGAGGGGCGGGAGAGCAGTACTTC
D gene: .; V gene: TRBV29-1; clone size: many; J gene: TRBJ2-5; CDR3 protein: CSLSGQGGGETQYF; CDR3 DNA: TGCAGCCTGTCGGGGCAGGGGGGTGGTGAGACCCAGTACTTC
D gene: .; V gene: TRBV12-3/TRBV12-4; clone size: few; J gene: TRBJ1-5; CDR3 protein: CASSYYSTGPNQPQHF; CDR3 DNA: TGTGCCAGCAGCTACTATTCGACCGGGCCTAATCAGCCCCAGCATTTT
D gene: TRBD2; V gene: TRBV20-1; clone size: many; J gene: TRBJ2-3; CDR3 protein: CSASPLAGVKDTQYF; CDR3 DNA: TGCAGTGCTAGTCCCCTAGCGGGAGTGAAAGATACGCAGTATTTT
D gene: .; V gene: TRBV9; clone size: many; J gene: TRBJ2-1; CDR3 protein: CASSVERADEQFF; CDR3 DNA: TGTGCCAGCAGCGTAGAGCGGGCCGATGAGCAGTTCTTC
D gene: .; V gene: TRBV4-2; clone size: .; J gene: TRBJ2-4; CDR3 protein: CASSQDLGLGVEAKNIQYF; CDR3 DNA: TGTGCCAGCAGCCAAGATCTTGGCCTCGGGGTGGAGGCCAAAAACATTCAGTACTTC
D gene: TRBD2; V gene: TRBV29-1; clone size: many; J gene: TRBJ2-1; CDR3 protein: CSVTGTSGEYNEQFF; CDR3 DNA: TGCAGCGTTACAGGGACTAGCGGGGAATACAATGAGCAGTTCTTC
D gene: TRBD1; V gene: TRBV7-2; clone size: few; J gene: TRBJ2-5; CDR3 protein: CASSQGRGRETQYF; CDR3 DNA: TGTGCCAGCAGCCAAGGAAGGGGGCGAGAGACCCAGTACTTC
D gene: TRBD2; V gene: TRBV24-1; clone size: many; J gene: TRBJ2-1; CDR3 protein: CATSDLYRLAGLAIDEQFF; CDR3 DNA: TGTGCCACCAGTGATCTCTACCGACTAGCGGGATTGGCAATCGATGAGCAGTTCTTC
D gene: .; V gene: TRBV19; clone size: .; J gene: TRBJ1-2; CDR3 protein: CASRELDGYTF; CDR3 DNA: TGTGCCTCACGCGAGCTAGATGGCTACACCTTC
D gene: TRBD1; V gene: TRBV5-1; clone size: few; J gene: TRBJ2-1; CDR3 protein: CASSPTPGTAYNEQFF; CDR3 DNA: TGCGCCAGCAGCCCTACCCCCGGGACAGCCTACAATGAGCAGTTCTTC
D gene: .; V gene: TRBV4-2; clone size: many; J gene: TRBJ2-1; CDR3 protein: CASSSMGGDPHEQFF; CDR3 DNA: TGTGCCAGCAGCTCAATGGGGGGAGACCCGCATGAGCAGTTCTTC
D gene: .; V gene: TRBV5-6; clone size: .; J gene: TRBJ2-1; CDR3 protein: CASSFYKVTSGNEQFF; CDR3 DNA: TGTGCCAGCAGCTTTTATAAGGTTACCAGCGGGAATGAGCAGTTCTTC
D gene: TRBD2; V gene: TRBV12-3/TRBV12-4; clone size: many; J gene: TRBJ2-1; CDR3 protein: CASSFGLAGGEQFF; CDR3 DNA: TGTGCCAGCAGTTTTGGGCTAGCGGGAGGTGAGCAGTTCTTC
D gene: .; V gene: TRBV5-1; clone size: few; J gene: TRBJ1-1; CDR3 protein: CASSLDEGVNTEAFF; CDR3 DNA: TGCGCCAGCAGCTTGGACGAGGGGGTGAACACTGAAGCTTTCTTT
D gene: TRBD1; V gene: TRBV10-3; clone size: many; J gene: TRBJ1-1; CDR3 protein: CAIGTGTGDNTEAFF; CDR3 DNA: TGTGCCATCGGGACCGGGACAGGGGATAACACTGAAGCTTTCTTT
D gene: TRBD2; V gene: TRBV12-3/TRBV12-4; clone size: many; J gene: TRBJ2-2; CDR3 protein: CASSDTRLAGDTGELFF; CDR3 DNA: TGTGCCAGCAGTGATACCAGACTAGCGGGAGACACCGGGGAGCTGTTTTTT
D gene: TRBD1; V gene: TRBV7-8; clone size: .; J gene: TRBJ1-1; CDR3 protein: CASSLTRDRANTEAFF; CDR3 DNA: TGTGCCAGCAGCTTAACACGGGACAGGGCGAACACTGAAGCTTTCTTT
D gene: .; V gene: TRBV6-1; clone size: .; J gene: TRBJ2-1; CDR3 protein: CASSEGTAGEQFF; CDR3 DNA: TGTGCCAGCAGTGAAGGAACCGCGGGGGAGCAGTTCTTC
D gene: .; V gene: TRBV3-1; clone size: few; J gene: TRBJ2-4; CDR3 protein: CASSVQNIQYF; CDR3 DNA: TGTGCCAGCAGCGTCCAAAACATTCAGTACTTC
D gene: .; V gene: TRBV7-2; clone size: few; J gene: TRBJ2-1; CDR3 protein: CASSFGSNEQFF; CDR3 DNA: TGTGCCAGCAGCTTCGGGTCCAATGAGCAGTTCTTC
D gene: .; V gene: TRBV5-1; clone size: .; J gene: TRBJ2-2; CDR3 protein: CASFLGSANTGELFF; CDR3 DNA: TGCGCCAGCTTCTTGGGCTCCGCGAACACCGGGGAGCTGTTTTTT
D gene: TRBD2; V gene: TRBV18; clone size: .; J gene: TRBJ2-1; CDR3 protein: CASSELAGAGNEQFF; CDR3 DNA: TGTGCCAGCTCAGAACTAGCGGGAGCGGGGAATGAGCAGTTCTTC
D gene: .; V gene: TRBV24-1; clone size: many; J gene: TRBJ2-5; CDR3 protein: CATSDPVGLSKTQYF; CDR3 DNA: TGTGCCACCAGTGACCCCGTAGGGTTGTCAAAGACCCAGTACTTC
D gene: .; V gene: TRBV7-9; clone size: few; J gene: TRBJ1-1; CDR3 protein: CASLLGVEKAFF; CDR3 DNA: TGTGCCTCCCTCTTGGGGGTGGAGAAAGCTTTCTTT
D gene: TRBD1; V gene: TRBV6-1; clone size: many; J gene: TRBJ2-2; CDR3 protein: CASSKGTGGSGELFF; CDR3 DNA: TGTGCCAGCAGTAAGGGGACAGGGGGATCAGGGGAGCTGTTTTTT
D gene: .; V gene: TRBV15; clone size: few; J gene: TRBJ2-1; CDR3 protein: CATSRERSRSYNEQFF; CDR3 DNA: TGTGCCACCAGCAGAGAGCGGAGCCGCTCCTACAATGAGCAGTTCTTC
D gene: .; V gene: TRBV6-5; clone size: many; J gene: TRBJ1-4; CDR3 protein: CASSYLGADEKLFF; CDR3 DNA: TGTGCCAGCAGTTACTTGGGGGCTGATGAAAAACTGTTTTTT
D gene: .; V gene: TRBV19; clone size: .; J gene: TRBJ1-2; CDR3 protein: CASSITGPRGYTF; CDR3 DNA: TGTGCCAGTAGTATTACTGGGCCGCGTGGCTACACCTTC
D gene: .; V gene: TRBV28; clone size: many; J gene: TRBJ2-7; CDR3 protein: CASSAARTAVSYEQYF; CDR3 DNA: TGTGCCAGCAGTGCCGCTAGGACAGCCGTTTCCTACGAGCAGTACTTC
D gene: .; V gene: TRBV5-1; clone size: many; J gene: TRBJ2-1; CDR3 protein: CASSLSVGSNEQFF; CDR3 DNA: TGCGCCAGCAGCTTGTCCGTCGGGAGCAATGAGCAGTTCTTC
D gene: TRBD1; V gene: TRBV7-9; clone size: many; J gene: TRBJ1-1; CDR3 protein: CASGTWQGATEAFF; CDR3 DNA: TGTGCCAGCGGCACTTGGCAGGGGGCGACTGAAGCTTTCTTT
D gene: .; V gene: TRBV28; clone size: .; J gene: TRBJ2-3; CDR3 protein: CASSLIGGGRRTDTQYF; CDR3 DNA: TGTGCCAGCAGTTTAATAGGAGGGGGCCGGCGCACAGATACGCAGTATTTT